The text below deals with one T cell receptor (beta chain). Other DNA sequences in the sample encode the same CDR3. The record originates from a study of blood T cell repertoires in COVID-19. Study-level background: The United States, Italy and Spain were the sources of the acute and convalescent COVID-19 samples. In each case, the material was cDNA or gDNA derived from T cells, B-cell-depleted T cells, or PBMCs.

Per the original methods: By means of reference gene primer amplification, nucleated cell counts were estimated. The table came from immunoSEQ multiplex PCR; TCRdb's copy has only in-frame clones and leaves some out. The DNA was the basis for D and trimming; V, J and clone size are from that table. This sample yields about 39,000 clones, of which around 82% are seen a single time; about 29% belongs to the top ten. Between the trimmed V and J ends, which lost 3 bases and 0 bases, there was a span of 6 bases. This CDR3 comprises 14 residues. Germline CDR1 is ENHRY and CDR2 is SYGVKD. The sample taken for sequencing was peripheral blood. The chain is built from TRBV10-3 and TRBJ1-5; D not certain. The sequence was collected from a man aged 80 or over with acute or convalescent COVID-19. CDR3 sequence (DNA): TGTGCCATCAGTGATTCGGGTAGCAATCAGCCCCAGCATTTT. Its translation is CAISDSGSNQPQHF.